The 10 T cell receptor beta chains listed next were all sequenced from one sample in a study of blood T cell repertoires in COVID-19. The assay was immunoSEQ multiplex PCR, and TCRdb's table has in-frame clones only and misses some. The sample contains over 250,000 clones, more than 75% of which appear only once. Sequenced input: PBMCs or T cells enriched from blood (not recorded which). The source is a man aged 55 to 70 who had recovered from COVID-19.

The J gene is TRBJ2-1, the V gene TRBV7-3; D is perhaps TRBD2 (5 bases). Germline V CDR1 and CDR2: SGHTA, FQGTGA. Trimming cost V 4 bases and J 0 bases, with 13 bases left between them. The CDR3 contains 16 residues. CDR3 sequence (DNA): TGTGCCAGCAGCTCAGAGGGTGGGAGCTCCTACAATGAGCAGTTCTTC. It specifies CASSSEGGSSYNEQFF.

This chain links TRBV27 with TRBJ2-7; TRBD2 agrees at 13 bases. The germline V gene has CDR1 MNHEY and CDR2 SMNVEV (reference sequence). After removal of 5 bases from V and 2 bases from J, the junction contained 9 bases not matched to a gene. The CDR3 is 17 residues long. In DNA, the CDR3 is TGTGCCAGCAGTAGGAGCGCCGGGACTAGCGGGACCTACGAGCAGTACTTC. It encodes CASSRSAGTSGTYEQYF.

V usage is TRBV29-1 and J usage is TRBJ1-1, with D maybe TRBD1 (6 bases). The CDR3 is 15 amino acids. Trimming took off 6 bases at V and 0 bases at J, with 17 bases between the two ends. The germline CDR1 and CDR2 sequences are SQVTM and ANQGSEA. CDR3 nucleotides: TGCAGCGTGGACGACAGGAATCGCCTGAACACTGAAGCTTTCTTT. Its translation is CSVDDRNRLNTEAFF.

The V and J genes are TRBV19 and TRBJ1-4; TRBD1 agrees at 7 bases. This CDR3 has 16 residues. J was trimmed by 1 base and V by 4 bases; bases with no gene match: 6. Looked up from germline, CDR1 is LNHDA and CDR2 is SQIVND (reference sequence). The CDR3 nucleotides are TGTGCCAGTAGTAGGGGACAGACACTAACTAATGAAAAACTGTTTTTT. Translated, it gives CASSRGQTLTNEKLFF.

V and J are TRBV24-1 and TRBJ1-2, with TRBD1 matching 9 bases. V dropped 5 bases and J dropped 2; count of bases not matched to a gene: 2. This CDR3 is 14 amino acids long. Germline loops: CDR1 KGHDR, CDR2 SFDVKD. The DNA for the CDR3 is TGTGCCACCAGTGCCGGGACAGGGAACTATGGCTACACCTTC. This translates into CATSAGTGNYGYTF.

The chain employs TRBV19 and TRBJ1-1; unclear D gene. CDR1 is LNHDA, CDR2 SQIVND, per germline (reference sequence). The CDR3 is made up of 15 amino acids. Trimming pared 7 bases from V and 0 bases from J, leaving 15 bases between. The CDR3 region has the DNA TGTGCCAGTATCTCTTCAGCGCTAGTGAACACTGAAGCTTTCTTT. Amino acid sequence: CASISSALVNTEAFF.

The chain is built from TRBV18 and TRBJ2-3; 9 bases match TRBD2. Germline V gene sequence: CDR1 KGHSH, CDR2 LQKENI. The ends lost 8 bases at V and 1 base at J; junction bases unmatched: 10. This CDR3 is built from 16 residues. The CDR3 loop reads CASKPIAGAGTDTQYF. The CDR3 DNA sequence: TGTGCCAGCAAACCGATAGCGGGAGCCGGCACAGATACGCAGTATTTT.

This rearrangement joins TRBV11-3 to TRBJ2-3; tentatively, D is TRBD1 (6 bases). Looked up from germline, CDR1 is SGHNT and CDR2 is YENEEA. This CDR3 comprises 15 residues. Trimming pared 5 bases from V and 2 bases from J, leaving 14 bases between. The CDR3: CASSPQDRYTDTQYF. In DNA form, the CDR3 reads TGTGCCAGCAGCCCCCAGGACAGATACACAGATACGCAGTATTTT.

This chain joins TRBV18 and TRBJ1-5; tentative D call: TRBD1 (6 bases). From germline, CDR1 is KGHSH and CDR2 LQKENI. With 2 bases removed from V and 3 bases from J, the gap between germline ends came to 11 bases. The CDR3 runs to 15 residues. This CDR3 reads CASSPETGYNQPQHF. CDR3 DNA: TGTGCCAGCTCACCAGAAACAGGGTACAATCAGCCCCAGCATTTT.

The J gene is TRBJ1-5, the V gene TRBV2; maybe TRBD1 (5 bases). V was trimmed by 3 bases and J by 2 bases, leaving 20 bases between them. There are 18 residues in the CDR3. CDR1 is SNHLY and CDR2 is FYNNEI in the germline V gene. The CDR3 sequence: CASSDSTGPVDGNQPQHF. CDR3 DNA sequence: TGTGCCAGCAGTGATTCTACAGGTCCCGTTGATGGCAATCAGCCCCAGCATTTT.